One and the same sample provided the 18 T cell receptor beta chains below, sequenced in a study of a mutant IDH1 vaccine in newly diagnosed glioma. The assay was immunoSEQ multiplex PCR, and TCRdb's table has in-frame clones only and misses some. The sample lists around 92,000 clones, 80% to 90% seen once, with approximately 0.58% in the top ten. Time point of the sample: baseline, week 1 (first vaccination visit). Noted treatment: pre-vaccination baseline after standard-of-care therapy. Specimen: PBMCs, collected from a glioma patient treated with radiotherapy, temozolomide or both. The receptors come from a woman in her forties or fifties with glioma.

The J gene is TRBJ2-3, the V gene TRBV6-7; D possibly matches TRBD1 or TRBD2 (5 bases each). TRBV6-7 is recorded as an ORF, its role being uncertain. V lost 7 bases and J lost 2, with 22 bases in between. CDR3 length equals 17 residues. The CDR3 spells CASTQPTGLQNTDTQYF. CDR3 DNA: TGTGCCAGCACCCAACCTACGGGGCTACAAAACACAGATACGCAGTATTTT.

This chain connects TRBV6-5 to TRBJ2-1, with D unclear. Germline V lookup: CDR1 MNHEY, CDR2 SVGAGI. The CDR3 contains 13 residues. Trimming stripped 5 bases from V and 10 bases from J, with 15 bases between. The CDR3 sequence: CASSKINDWEQFF. The CDR3 nucleotides are TGTGCCAGCAGTAAGATAAATGATTGGGAGCAGTTCTTC.

This clone appeared once. The J gene is TRBJ2-7, the V gene TRBV9; 8 bases align to TRBD1. The CDR3 is 13 amino acids. V shed 5 bases, J shed 0 bases, and the junction held 1 base outside the gene matches. Germline CDR1 reads SGDLS; CDR2 reads YYNGEE. DNA for the CDR3: TGTGCCAGCAGAGGACAGGGCTCCTACGAGCAGTACTTC. Its translation: CASRGQGSYEQYF.

V usage is TRBV7-9 and J usage is TRBJ2-1; D might be TRBD1 (6 bases). The V and J ends lost 6 bases and 7 bases respectively, with 10 bases between them. This CDR3 is built from 12 residues. Germline assignment: CDR1 SEHNR and CDR2 FQNEAQ (reference sequence). CDR3 sequence reads: CASRLQGNEQFF. The CDR3 DNA reads TGTGCCAGCAGGTTACAGGGAAATGAGCAGTTCTTC. Full variable domain (remainder filled in from reference TRBV7-9 and TRBJ2-1): DTGVSQNPRHKITKRGQNVTFRCDPISEHNRLYWYRQTLGQGPEFLTYFQNEAQLEKSRLLSDRFSAERPKGSFSTLEIQRTEQGDSAMYLCASRLQGNEQFFGPGTRLTVL.

The chain uses TRBV5-1 and TRBJ2-6; D not certain. Trimming took off 2 bases at V and 0 bases at J, with 9 bases between the two ends. This CDR3 has 16 amino acids. In germline, CDR1 is SGHRS, CDR2 YFSETQ. CDR3 in amino acids: CASSFGPGSGANVLTF. The CDR3 bases are TGCGCCAGCAGCTTTGGTCCGGGCTCTGGGGCCAACGTCCTGACTTTC.

The chain employs TRBV30 and TRBJ2-5; 7 bases are a match to TRBD1. The germline CDR1 and CDR2 sequences are GTSNPN and SVGIG (reference sequence). V dropped 5 bases and J dropped 5; count of bases not matched to a gene: 8. This CDR3 is built from 13 residues. CDR3 nucleotides: TGTGCCTGGGAACCGGAACAGGGGGAGACCCAGTACTTC. Its translation is CAWEPEQGETQYF.

The gene calls are TRBV25-1 and TRBJ1-5; tentative D call: TRBD1 (6 bases). Germline V lookup: CDR1 MGHDK, CDR2 SYGVNS. The V gene lost 3 bases and the J gene lost 6 bases, with 9 bases spanning the gap. The CDR3 length is 13 residues. CDR3 DNA: TGTGCCAGCAGTGACAGGGGATCTCAGCCCCAGCATTTT. Its protein product is CASSDRGSQPQHF. The variable domain in full, completed from reference TRBV25-1 and TRBJ1-5, reads EADIYQTPRYLVIGTGKKITLECSQTMGHDKMYWYQQDPGMELHLIHYSYGVNSTEKGDLSSESTVSRIRTEHFPLTLESARPSHTSQYLCASSDRGSQPQHFGDGTRLSIL.

This sequence joins TRBV6-7 and TRBJ2-3, with TRBD2 identical over 14 bases. TRBV6-7 counts as an open reading frame of uncertain function. The length of the CDR3 is 15 residues. Here the CDR3 reads CTGTSGSGITDTQYF. CDR3 coding DNA: TGTACCGGGACTAGCGGGAGCGGGATCACAGATACGCAGTATTTT.

This clone appeared a few times. The chain joins TRBV2 to TRBJ1-1; no reliable D call. The V gene lost 1 base and the J gene lost 0 bases, with 12 bases spanning the gap. This CDR3 has 16 amino acids. CDR1 and CDR2 (germline): SNHLY, FYNNEI. The CDR3 nucleotides read TGTGCCAGCAGTGAAGGACCCTGGGCAGTGAACACTGAAGCTTTCTTT. It encodes CASSEGPWAVNTEAFF. Based on the CDR3 plus reference TRBV2 and TRBJ1-1, the full variable domain is EPEVTQTPSHQVTQMGQEVILRCVPISNHLYFYWYRQILGQKVEFLVSFYNNEISEKSEIFDDQFSVERPDGSNFTLKIRSTKLEDSAMYFCASSEGPWAVNTEAFFGQGTRLTVV.

This clone appeared a single time. V usage is TRBV11-1 and J usage is TRBJ2-5, with 10 bases that match TRBD2. The germline V gene has CDR1 SGHAT and CDR2 FQDESV (reference sequence). V was clipped by 2 bases and J by 4 bases; unmatched bases: 13. The CDR3 totals 18 residues. CDR3 sequence reads: CASSLSLAGGSLLETQYF. The CDR3 DNA reads as TGTGCCAGCAGCTTATCCTTAGCGGGAGGTAGCCTTTTAGAGACCCAGTACTTC.

This chain links TRBV4-2 with TRBJ2-5; the D gene is possibly TRBD1 (6 bases). This CDR3 is built from 13 residues. The V end lost 4 bases, the J end lost 7 bases, and 13 bases lay between the germline ends. Germline CDR1 LGHNA, CDR2 YNFKEQ. CDR3 loop: CASSPGQVTTQYF. The CDR3 DNA sequence: TGTGCCAGCAGCCCGGGACAAGTGACGACCCAGTACTTC.

On this clone itself: The germline gene is not matched at one end of the junction; a read error may be the cause. This chain joins TRBV7-7 and TRBJ2-5; TRBD1 matches 7 bases. This CDR3 region has 17 residues. Germline values: CDR1 SSHAT, CDR2 FNYEAQ (reference sequence). The DNA of the CDR3 is TGTGCTAGCAGCTCACGGAGAACGACAGGGCTCCAAGAGACCCAGTACTTC. It encodes CASSSRRTTGLQETQYF.

The chain is built from TRBV6-6 and TRBJ1-5, with 11 bases that match TRBD1. The V gene's germline CDR1 is MNHNY and CDR2 SVGAGI (reference sequence). V was pared by 5 bases and J by 1 base, with 1 base of the junction left unmatched. The CDR3 loop spans 15 amino acids. CDR3 amino acids: CASSRTGGSNQPQHF. The CDR3 DNA reads as TGTGCCAGCAGTCGGACAGGGGGCAGCAATCAGCCCCAGCATTTT.

The chain combines TRBV11-3 with TRBJ2-1; 7 bases are shared with TRBD2. The CDR3 is 15 amino acids. Germline V gene data show CDR1 as SGHNT and CDR2 as YENEEA. With V trimmed by 0 bases and J by 4 bases, 3 bases remained unmatched. The CDR3, as DNA: TGTGCCAGCAGCTTAGACGGGACTACTTACAATGAGCAGTTCTTC. Translating gives CASSLDGTTYNEQFF.

V is TRBV4-1 and J is TRBJ2-1, with D perhaps matching TRBD2 (5 bases). The germline V gene encodes CDR1 MGHRA and CDR2 YSYEKL. Between the trimmed V and J ends, which lost 2 bases and 7 bases, there was a span of 24 bases. This CDR3 has 18 residues. Written as DNA, the CDR3 is TGCGCCAGCAGCCAATTAAGCCCCCCCATGGGAGTGCAGAATGAGCAGTTCTTC. Encoded protein: CASSQLSPPMGVQNEQFF.

This clone was counted once. The chain combines TRBV28 with TRBJ2-7, with a possible D match to TRBD1 (6 bases). The CDR3 extends over 16 amino acids. Per the germline V gene, CDR1 is MDHEN and CDR2 is SYDVKM. The germline V and J ends were trimmed by 3 bases and 5 bases, with 20 bases remaining between them. The CDR3 DNA reads as TGTGCCAGCAGTTTCCCCGGGACACACGCCTGGGACGAGCAGTACTTC. Encoded protein: CASSFPGTHAWDEQYF.

The rearrangement joins TRBV6-1 to TRBJ2-7, with TRBD1 as a possible D gene (6 bases). Trimming took off 8 bases at V and 6 bases at J, with 17 bases between the two ends. Germline lookup yields CDR1 MNHNS and CDR2 SASEGT. CDR3 length: 13 amino acids. CDR3 coding DNA: TGTGCCAGCGCCAGGCAGGGGTTTCTCGAGCAGTACTTC. It specifies CASARQGFLEQYF.

This chain joins TRBV11-2 and TRBJ2-1; D possibly corresponds to TRBD1 (5 bases). The CDR3 spans 15 residues. V lost 5 bases and J 5 bases, leaving 16 bases between the germline ends. Germline V gene sequence: CDR1 SGHAT, CDR2 FQNNGV. This CDR3 reads CASSLITGYHNEQFF. CDR3 in DNA: TGTGCCAGCAGCCTAATAACAGGATATCACAATGAGCAGTTCTTC. Full variable domain (missing parts from reference TRBV11-2 and TRBJ2-1): EAGVAQSPRYKIIEKRQSVAFWCNPISGHATLYWYQQILGQGPKLLIQFQNNGVVDDSQLPKDRFSAERLKGVDSTLKIQPAKLEDSAVYLCASSLITGYHNEQFFGPGTRLTVL.